This TCR beta chain is from a study of blood T cells in healthy people across ages. Combining a sample-barcoded 5' primer with a J-beta primer mix, a second PCR ran for about 6 to 11 cycles. Tagging of each cDNA molecule was performed by a template-switch adaptor with 12 random nucleotides. No fewer than 3 million CDR3-containing paired-end reads came from each sample. TCRdb called the 5' RACE reads again in MiXCR, with one record for every CDR3 protein. The sample has roughly 1,700,000 distinct CDR3 sequences; roughly 30% are singletons. V was shortened by 8 bases and J by 6 bases, with 27 bases between the two germline ends. Per germline, CDR1 LGHNA and CDR2 YSLEER. This CDR3 contains 17 residues. With regard to this clonotype: Its antigen is unknown. A much larger clone differs by one base, so this may be a read error.

Points from the study as a whole: Age brought a roughly linear fall in TCR beta diversity measured per million T cells. The study could not conclusively compare naive and antigen-experienced cells, given its unsorted PBMCs.

Sequencing input: blood. The TCR sequence derives from a woman in her 30s in good health. The J gene is TRBJ2-3, the V gene TRBV4-3; the D is unclear. For the CDR3, the DNA is TGCGCCAGCCTCCTCCCTGGACGGACCCCTTTTTGGGATACGCAGTATTTT. It is translated as CASLLPGRTPFWDTQYF.